This TCR beta chain was documented in a study of cytomegalovirus exposure and HLA in healthy donors. Study-level results: According to reports, the classifier identified cytomegalovirus status with high specificity and sensitivity. Most TCR sequences showed up rarely, but some public TCRs showed up in many donors.

Clones were read by immunoSEQ multiplex PCR, and TCRdb kept only the in-frame ones, dropping some. In the table there are about 73,000 clones, 85% to 95% of which are singletons. While the first cohort had 600 to 800 subjects, the donors belonged to the separate validation cohort of fewer than 150 subjects. This CDR3 contains 13 residues. Per the germline V gene, CDR1 is SQVTM and CDR2 is ANQGSEA. V gave up 6 bases and J gave up 1 base; unmatched junction bases: 2. On this clone: What it recognizes is unknown.

The origin of this receptor is a young man in good health and CMV-seronegative. V and J are TRBV29-1 and TRBJ2-5, with 10 bases that match TRBD2. Specimen: PBMCs. The CDR3 region is CSVRTSGQETQYF. CDR3 DNA sequence: TGCAGCGTCCGGACTAGCGGCCAAGAGACCCAGTACTTC.